The TCR beta chain described here comes from a study of graft-versus-host responses after intestinal transplantation. Produced via immunoSEQ multiplex PCR; TCRdb's table is partial and in-frame only. The sample holds about 27,000 clones, less than 85% seen once. CDR3 size: 15 residues. Germline V CDR1 and CDR2: SNHLY, FYNNEI. V was shortened by 3 bases and J by 5 bases, with 17 bases between the two germline ends. The TCR comes from a human patient who received an intestinal transplant, so some T cells may come from the graft donor. This chain links TRBV2 with TRBJ2-7, with D perhaps TRBD1 (6 bases). The material was PBMCs, obtained about 27 days after intestinal transplant. The CDR3 spells CASSERSRGSDEQYF. CDR3 in DNA: TGTGCCAGCAGTGAGAGGTCCAGGGGTTCCGACGAGCAGTACTTC.